The sequence of this T cell receptor beta chain was determined in a study of T cell responses to AZD1222 COVID-19 vaccine. Study observations and caveats: Unmutated variant regions reportedly attract nearly half of all spike-specific TCRs. Spike-specific TCR breadth and depth were elevated following two AZD1222 doses. At 160-218 and 743-854, vaccine-associated CD4 TCRs were dominant, and they spanned spike.

Clones were read by immunoSEQ multiplex PCR, and TCRdb kept only the in-frame ones, dropping some. The table includes 20,000 to 25,000 clones, around 82% detected once. J gave up 8 bases and V 1 base, and 10 bases lay outside the gene matches. The CDR3 loop spans 17 amino acids. Germline CDR1 and CDR2: SGHDT and YYEEEE. Comment on this clone: Its antigen is unknown.

This chain uses TRBV5-6 with TRBJ2-1; 12 bases line up with TRBD2. This receptor was identified in an adult in good health. The starting material was peripheral blood, obtained on day 0 of AZD1222 vaccination. The CDR3 region is CASSLSVGLAGWDEQFF. The CDR3, as DNA: TGTGCCAGCAGCTTGTCTGTGGGACTAGCGGGCTGGGATGAGCAGTTCTTC. Full variable domain (outside the CDR3, taken from reference TRBV5-6 and TRBJ2-1): DAGVTQSPTHLIKTRGQQVTLRCSPKSGHDTVSWYQQALGQGPQFIFQYYEEEERQRGNFPDRFSGHQFPNYSSELNVNALLLGDSALYLCASSLSVGLAGWDEQFFGPGTRLTVL.